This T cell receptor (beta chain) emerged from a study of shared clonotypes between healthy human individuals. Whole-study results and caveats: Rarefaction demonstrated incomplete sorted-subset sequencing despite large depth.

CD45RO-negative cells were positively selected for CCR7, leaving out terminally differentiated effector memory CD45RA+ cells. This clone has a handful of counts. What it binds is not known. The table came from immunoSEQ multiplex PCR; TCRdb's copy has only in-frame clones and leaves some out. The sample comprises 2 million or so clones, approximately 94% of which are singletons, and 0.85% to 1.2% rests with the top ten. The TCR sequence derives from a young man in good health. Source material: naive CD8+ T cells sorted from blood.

The CDR3 coding sequence is TGTGCCAGCTCCGGGACAGGGGTCTCCTACGAGCAGTACTTC. Its translation: CASSGTGVSYEQYF. This chain links TRBV6-1 with TRBJ2-7; 10 bases align to TRBD1. The CDR3 has 14 amino acids. The V segment lost 8 bases and the J segment 0 bases; nucleotides outside the gene matches: 4. CDR1 is MNHNS, CDR2 SASEGT, per germline.